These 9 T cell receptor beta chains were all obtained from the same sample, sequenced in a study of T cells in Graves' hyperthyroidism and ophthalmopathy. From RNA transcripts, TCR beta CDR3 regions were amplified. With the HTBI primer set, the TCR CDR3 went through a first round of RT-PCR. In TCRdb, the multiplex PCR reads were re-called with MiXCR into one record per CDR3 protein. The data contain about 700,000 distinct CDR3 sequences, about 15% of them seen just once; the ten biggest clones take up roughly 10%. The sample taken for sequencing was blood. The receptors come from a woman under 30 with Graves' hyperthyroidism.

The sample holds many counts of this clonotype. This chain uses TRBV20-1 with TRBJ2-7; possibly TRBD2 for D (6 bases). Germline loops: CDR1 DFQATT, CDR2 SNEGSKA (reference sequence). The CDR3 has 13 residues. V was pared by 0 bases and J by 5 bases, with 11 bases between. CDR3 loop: CSARDLGLNEQYF. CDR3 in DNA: TGCAGTGCTAGAGATCTGGGACTCAACGAGCAGTACTTC.

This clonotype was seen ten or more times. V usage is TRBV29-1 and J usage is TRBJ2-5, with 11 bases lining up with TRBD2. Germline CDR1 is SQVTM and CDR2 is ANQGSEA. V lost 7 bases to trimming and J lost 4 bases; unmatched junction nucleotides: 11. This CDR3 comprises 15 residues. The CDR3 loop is CSGRVAGGPSETQYF. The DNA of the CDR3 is TGCAGCGGGAGGGTAGCGGGAGGGCCGTCAGAGACCCAGTACTTC.

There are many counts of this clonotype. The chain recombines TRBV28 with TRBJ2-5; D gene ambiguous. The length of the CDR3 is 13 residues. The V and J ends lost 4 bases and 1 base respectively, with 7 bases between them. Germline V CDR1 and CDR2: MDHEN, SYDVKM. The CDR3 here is CASSSQPQETQYF. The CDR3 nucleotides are TGTGCCAGCAGTTCCCAGCCCCAAGAGACCCAGTACTTC.

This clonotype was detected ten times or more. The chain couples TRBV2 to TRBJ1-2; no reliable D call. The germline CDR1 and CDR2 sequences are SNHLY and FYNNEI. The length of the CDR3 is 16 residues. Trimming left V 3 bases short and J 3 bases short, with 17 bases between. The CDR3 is CASSEVVSWGYYGYTF. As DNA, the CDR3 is TGTGCCAGCAGTGAGGTTGTCAGCTGGGGATACTATGGCTACACCTTC.

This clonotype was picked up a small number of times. CDR3 sequence: CASSPSRWKTEAFF. DNA of the CDR3: TGTGCCAGCAGTCCCAGCAGGTGGAAAACTGAAGCTTTCTTT. The gene calls are TRBV6-2 or TRBV6-3 and TRBJ1-1; no clear D. Per the germline V gene, CDR1 is MNHEY and CDR2 is SVGEGT. There are 14 residues in the CDR3. Trimming took 5 bases from V and 5 from J, leaving 15 bases between them.

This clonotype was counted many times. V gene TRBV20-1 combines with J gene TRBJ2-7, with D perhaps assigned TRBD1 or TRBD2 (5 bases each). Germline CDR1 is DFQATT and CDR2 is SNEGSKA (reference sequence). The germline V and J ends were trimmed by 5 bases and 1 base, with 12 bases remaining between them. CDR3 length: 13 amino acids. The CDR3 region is CSALLGTSYEQYF. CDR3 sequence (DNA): TGCAGTGCTCTCTTAGGGACGTCCTACGAGCAGTACTTC.

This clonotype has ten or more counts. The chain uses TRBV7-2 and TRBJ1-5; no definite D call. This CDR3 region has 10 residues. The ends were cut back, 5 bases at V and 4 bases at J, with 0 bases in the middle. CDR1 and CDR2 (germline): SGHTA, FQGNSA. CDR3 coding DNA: TGTGCCAGCAGCAATCAGCCCCAGCATTTT. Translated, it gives CASSNQPQHF.

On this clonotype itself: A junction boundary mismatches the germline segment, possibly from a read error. CDR3 sequence: CASSLQRSYGQYF. Written as DNA, the CDR3 is TGTGCCAGCAGCCTTCAGAGGTCCTACGGGCAGTACTTC. The chain has TRBV11-3 and TRBJ2-7; no clear D. There are 13 residues in the CDR3. In germline, CDR1 is SGHNT, CDR2 YENEEA.

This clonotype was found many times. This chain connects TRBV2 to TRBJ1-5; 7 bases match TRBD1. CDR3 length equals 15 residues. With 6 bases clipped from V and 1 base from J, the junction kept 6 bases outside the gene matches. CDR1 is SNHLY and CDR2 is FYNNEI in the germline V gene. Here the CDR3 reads CASRKGAVSNQPQHF. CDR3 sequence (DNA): TGTGCCAGCAGAAAGGGGGCTGTGAGCAATCAGCCCCAGCATTTT. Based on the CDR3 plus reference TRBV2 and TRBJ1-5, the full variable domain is EPEVTQTPSHQVTQMGQEVILRCVPISNHLYFYWYRQILGQKVEFLVSFYNNEISEKSEIFDDQFSVERPDGSNFTLKIRSTKLEDSAMYFCASRKGAVSNQPQHFGDGTRLSIL.